The entry below gives a single T cell receptor (beta chain) sequence along with its context. This entry comes from a study of patients and donors after allogeneic stem cell transplantation. TCRdb fed the RT-PCR reads into MiXCR, producing one record per CDR3 protein. Among over 150,000 distinct CDR3 sequences listed, roughly 30% were seen once. V lost 7 bases, J lost 0 bases, and 12 bases stayed unmatched. Germline CDR1 ENHRY, CDR2 SYGVKD. The CDR3 sequence is 18 residues long. Sample: blood, either unsorted or a sorted T cell fraction (not recorded which). The receptor was isolated from a human donor who was either an allogeneic HSCT recipient or a stem cell or donor lymphocyte infusion donor (not recorded which). It is not recorded whose cells these are; they may come from a transplant donor. The chain couples TRBV10-3 to TRBJ2-3, with TRBD2 identical over 11 bases. CDR3 amino acids: CAIKKTSGSSSSTDTQYF. CDR3 DNA sequence: TGTGCCATCAAGAAAACTAGCGGGAGTTCGTCGAGCACAGATACGCAGTATTTT.